What follows describes a single T cell receptor (beta chain). This specimen belongs to a study of blood T cell repertoires in COVID-19. In the study overall: The samples span acute and convalescent COVID-19 from the United States, Italy and Spain. PBMCs, B-cell-depleted T cells, or T cells provided the cDNA or gDNA that made up the material.

The germline V and J ends were trimmed by 5 bases and 1 base, with 12 bases remaining between them. Germline CDR1 MNHEY, CDR2 SMNVEV (reference sequence). The CDR3 sequence is 15 residues long. In the study's own analysis: The assay estimated nucleated cells by amplifying reference gene primers. Clones were read by immunoSEQ multiplex PCR, and TCRdb kept only the in-frame ones, dropping some. V, J and clone size are taken as reported in that table, and D and trimming were inferred from the DNA itself. This sample has a few hundred thousand clones, with around 84% found just once. The sequence was obtained from a woman aged 40 to 50 who had recovered from COVID-19. Sequencing was done on a sample of peripheral blood. V gene TRBV27 combines with J gene TRBJ1-5; D unclear. The CDR3 loop is CASSPQYGSNQPQHF. Here the CDR3 DNA reads TGTGCCAGCAGTCCCCAATACGGGAGCAATCAGCCCCAGCATTTT.